This T cell receptor (beta chain) was found in a study of blood T cells in healthy people across ages. Whole-study results and caveats: Age showed a roughly linear inverse relationship with TCR beta diversity per million T cells. Donor CMV infection status was unknown, possibly confounding age-related changes in expanded clonotypes.

About 9.6 milliliters of peripheral blood were drawn from each donor into EDTA-treated tubes. On this clonotype itself: No antigen is known for it.

A J-beta primer mix and a sample-barcoded 5' primer were used in a second PCR of roughly 6 to 12 cycles. TCRdb itself ran the 5' RACE reads through MiXCR, one entry per CDR3 protein. The profile shows fewer than 2 million distinct CDR3 sequences, roughly two fifths of them singletons. This receptor was identified in a human donor in good health. Input material: blood.

The CDR3 region is CASSEGTGGFYNEQFF. CDR3 sequence (DNA): TGTGCCAGCAGCGAAGGAACGGGGGGGTTCTACAATGAGCAGTTCTTC. J is TRBJ2-1 and V is TRBV4-2, with 8 positions matching TRBD2. This CDR3 is built from 16 residues. V gave up 5 bases and J gave up 3 bases; unmatched junction bases: 9. Per germline, CDR1 LGHNA and CDR2 YNFKEQ.